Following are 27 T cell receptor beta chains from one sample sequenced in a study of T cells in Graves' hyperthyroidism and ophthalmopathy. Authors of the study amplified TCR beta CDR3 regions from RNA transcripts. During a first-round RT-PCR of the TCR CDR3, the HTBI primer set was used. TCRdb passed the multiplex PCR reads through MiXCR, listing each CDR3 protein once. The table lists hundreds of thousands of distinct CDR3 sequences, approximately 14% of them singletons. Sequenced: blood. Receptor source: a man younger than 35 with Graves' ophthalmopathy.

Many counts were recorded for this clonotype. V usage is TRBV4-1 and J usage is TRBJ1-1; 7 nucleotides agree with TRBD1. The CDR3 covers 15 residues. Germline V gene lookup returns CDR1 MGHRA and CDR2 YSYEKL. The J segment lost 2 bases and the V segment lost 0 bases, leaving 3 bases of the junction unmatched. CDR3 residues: CASSQEGTANTEAFF. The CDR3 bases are TGCGCCAGCAGCCAAGAAGGGACAGCCAACACTGAAGCTTTCTTT.

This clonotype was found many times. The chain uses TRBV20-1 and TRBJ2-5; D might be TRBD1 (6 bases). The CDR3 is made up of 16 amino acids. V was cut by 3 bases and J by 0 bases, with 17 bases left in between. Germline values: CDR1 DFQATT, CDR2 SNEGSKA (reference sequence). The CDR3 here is CSARDSASLYQETQYF. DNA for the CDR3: TGCAGTGCTAGGGACAGCGCATCTCTTTACCAAGAGACCCAGTACTTC.

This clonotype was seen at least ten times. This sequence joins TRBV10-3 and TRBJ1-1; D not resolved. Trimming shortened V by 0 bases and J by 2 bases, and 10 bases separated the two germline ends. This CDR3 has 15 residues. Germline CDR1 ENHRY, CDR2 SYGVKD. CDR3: CAISESMVPNTEAFF. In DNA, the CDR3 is TGTGCCATCAGTGAGTCAATGGTACCTAACACTGAAGCTTTCTTT.

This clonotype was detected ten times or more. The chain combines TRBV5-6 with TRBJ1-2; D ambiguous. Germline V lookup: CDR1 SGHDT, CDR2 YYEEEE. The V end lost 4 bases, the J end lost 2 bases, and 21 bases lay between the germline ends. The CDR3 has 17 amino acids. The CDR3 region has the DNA TGTGCCAGCAGCGTAGACCCCATAGGTCTCCGCAACTATGGCTACACCTTC. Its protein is CASSVDPIGLRNYGYTF.

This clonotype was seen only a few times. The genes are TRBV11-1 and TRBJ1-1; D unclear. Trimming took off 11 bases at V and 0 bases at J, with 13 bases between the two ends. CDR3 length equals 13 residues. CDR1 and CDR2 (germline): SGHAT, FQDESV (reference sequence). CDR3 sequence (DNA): TGTGCCTCGCAAGACACCTTGAACACTGAAGCTTTCTTT. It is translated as CASQDTLNTEAFF.

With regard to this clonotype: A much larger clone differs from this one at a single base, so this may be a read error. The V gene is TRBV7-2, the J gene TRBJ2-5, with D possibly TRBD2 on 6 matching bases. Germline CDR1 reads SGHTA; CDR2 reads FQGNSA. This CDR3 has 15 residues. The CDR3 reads CASSSGDRYQGTQYF. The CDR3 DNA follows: TGTGCCAGCAGCTCGGGGGACCGCTACCAAGGGACCCAGTACTTC.

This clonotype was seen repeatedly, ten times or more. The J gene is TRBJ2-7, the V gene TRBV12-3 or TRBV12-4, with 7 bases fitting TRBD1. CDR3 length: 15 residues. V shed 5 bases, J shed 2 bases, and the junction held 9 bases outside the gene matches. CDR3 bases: TGTGCCAGCAGTGCCGAAGACAGGGCCACCTACGAGCAGTACTTC. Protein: CASSAEDRATYEQYF.

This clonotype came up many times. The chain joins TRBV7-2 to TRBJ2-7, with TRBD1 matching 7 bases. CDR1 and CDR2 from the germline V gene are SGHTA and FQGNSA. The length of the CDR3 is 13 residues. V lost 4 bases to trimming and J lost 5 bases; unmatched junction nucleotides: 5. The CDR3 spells CASSSDRPNEQYF. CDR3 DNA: TGTGCCAGCAGCTCGGACAGGCCGAACGAGCAGTACTTC.

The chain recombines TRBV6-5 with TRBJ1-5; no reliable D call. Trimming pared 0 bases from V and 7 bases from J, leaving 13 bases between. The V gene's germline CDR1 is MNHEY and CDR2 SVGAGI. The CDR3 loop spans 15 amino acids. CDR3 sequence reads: CASSYSLPTGQPQHF. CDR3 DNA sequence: TGTGCCAGCAGTTACTCGTTACCAACGGGCCAGCCCCAGCATTTT.

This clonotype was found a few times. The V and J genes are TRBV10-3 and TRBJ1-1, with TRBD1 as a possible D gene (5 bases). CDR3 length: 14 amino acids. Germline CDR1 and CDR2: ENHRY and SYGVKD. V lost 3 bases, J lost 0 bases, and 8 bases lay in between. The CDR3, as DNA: TGTGCCATCAGTGAAGGGGCGATGAACACTGAAGCTTTCTTT. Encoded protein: CAISEGAMNTEAFF.

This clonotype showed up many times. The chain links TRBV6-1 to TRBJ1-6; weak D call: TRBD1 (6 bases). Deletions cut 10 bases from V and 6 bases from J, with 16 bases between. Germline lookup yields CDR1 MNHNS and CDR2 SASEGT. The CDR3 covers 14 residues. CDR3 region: CATHAGVINSPLHF. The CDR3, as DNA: TGTGCCACTCATGCAGGGGTAATTAATTCACCCCTCCACTTT.

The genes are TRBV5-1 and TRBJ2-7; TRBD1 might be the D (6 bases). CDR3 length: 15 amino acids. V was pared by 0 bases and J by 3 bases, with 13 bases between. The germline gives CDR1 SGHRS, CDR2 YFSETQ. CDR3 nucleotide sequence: TGCGCCAGCAGCTTGGCACTTGGACAGCTCTACGAGCAGTACTTC. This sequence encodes CASSLALGQLYEQYF.

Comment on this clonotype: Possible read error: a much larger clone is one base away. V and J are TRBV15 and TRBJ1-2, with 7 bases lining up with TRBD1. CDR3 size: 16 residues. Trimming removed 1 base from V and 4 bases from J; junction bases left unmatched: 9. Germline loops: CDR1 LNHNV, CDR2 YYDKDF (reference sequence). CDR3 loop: CATSRATGSLGYGYTF. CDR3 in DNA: TGTGCCACCAGCAGAGCGACAGGGAGCTTGGGCTATGGCTACACCTTC.

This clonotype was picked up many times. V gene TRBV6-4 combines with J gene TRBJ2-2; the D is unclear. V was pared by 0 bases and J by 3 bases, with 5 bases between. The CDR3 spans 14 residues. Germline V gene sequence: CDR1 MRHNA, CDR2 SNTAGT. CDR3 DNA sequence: TGTGCCAGCAGTGACTCACCCGACACCGGGGAGCTGTTTTTT. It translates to CASSDSPDTGELFF.

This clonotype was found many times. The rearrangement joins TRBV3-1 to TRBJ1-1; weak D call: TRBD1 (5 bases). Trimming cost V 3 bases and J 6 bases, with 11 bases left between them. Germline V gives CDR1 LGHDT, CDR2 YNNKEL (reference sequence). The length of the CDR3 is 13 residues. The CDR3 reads CASSHSGTAEAFF. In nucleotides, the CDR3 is TGTGCCAGCAGCCATTCCGGGACGGCTGAAGCTTTCTTT.

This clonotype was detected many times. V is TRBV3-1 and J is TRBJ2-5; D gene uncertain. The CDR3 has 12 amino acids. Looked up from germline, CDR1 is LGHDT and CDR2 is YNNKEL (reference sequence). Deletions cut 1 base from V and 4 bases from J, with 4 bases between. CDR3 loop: CASSQGGETQYF. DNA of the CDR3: TGTGCCAGCAGCCAAGGGGGAGAGACCCAGTACTTC.

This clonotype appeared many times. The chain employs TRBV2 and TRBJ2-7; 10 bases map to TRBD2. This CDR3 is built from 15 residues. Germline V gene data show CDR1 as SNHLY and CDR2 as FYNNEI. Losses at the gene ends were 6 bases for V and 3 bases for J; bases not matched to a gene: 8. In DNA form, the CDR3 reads TGTGCCAGCAGGGATACTAGCGGGGAGGTCTACGAGCAGTACTTC. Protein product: CASRDTSGEVYEQYF.

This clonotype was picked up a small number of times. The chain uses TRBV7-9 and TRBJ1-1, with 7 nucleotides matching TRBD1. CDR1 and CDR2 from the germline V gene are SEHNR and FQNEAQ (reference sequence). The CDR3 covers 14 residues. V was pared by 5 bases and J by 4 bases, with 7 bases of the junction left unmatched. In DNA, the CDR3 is TGTGCCAGCAGCGAGACAGGGCGAGTCACTGAAGCTTTCTTT. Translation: CASSETGRVTEAFF.

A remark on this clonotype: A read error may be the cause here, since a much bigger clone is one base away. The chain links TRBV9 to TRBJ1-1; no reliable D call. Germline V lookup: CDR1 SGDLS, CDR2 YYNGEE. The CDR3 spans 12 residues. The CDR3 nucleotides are TGTACCAGCAGCGTAGTCCCCGCTGAAGCTTTCTTT. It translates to CTSSVVPAEAFF.

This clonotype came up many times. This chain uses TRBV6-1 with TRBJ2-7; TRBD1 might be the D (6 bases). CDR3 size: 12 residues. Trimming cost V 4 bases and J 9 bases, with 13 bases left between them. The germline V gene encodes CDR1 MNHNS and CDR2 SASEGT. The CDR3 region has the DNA TGTGCCAGCAGTGGGGGGCGCCTGGGGCAGTACTTC. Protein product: CASSGGRLGQYF.

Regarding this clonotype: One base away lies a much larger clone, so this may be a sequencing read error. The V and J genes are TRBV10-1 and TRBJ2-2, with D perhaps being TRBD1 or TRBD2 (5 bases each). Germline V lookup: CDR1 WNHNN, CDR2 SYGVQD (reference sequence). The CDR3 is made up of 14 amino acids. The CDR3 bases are TGCGCCAGCGGGGGACGCGCGAACACCGGGGAGCTGCTTTTT. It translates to CASGGRANTGELLF.

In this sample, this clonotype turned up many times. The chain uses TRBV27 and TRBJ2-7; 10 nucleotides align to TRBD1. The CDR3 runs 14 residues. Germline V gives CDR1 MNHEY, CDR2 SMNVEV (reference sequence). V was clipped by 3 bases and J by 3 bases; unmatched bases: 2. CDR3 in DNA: TGTGCCAGCAGTTTCGGGACAGGGGTCTACGAGCAGTACTTC. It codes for CASSFGTGVYEQYF.

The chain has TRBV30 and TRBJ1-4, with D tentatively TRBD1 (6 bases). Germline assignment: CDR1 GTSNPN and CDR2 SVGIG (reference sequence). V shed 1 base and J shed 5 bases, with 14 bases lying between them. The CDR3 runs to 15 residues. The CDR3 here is CAWSAGTIKNEKLFF. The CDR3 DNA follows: TGTGCCTGGAGTGCAGGGACAATAAAGAATGAAAAACTGTTTTTT.

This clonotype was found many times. The CDR3 here is CASSLNGGQGRSPLHF. Here the CDR3 DNA reads TGTGCCAGCAGCTTAAATGGGGGACAGGGAAGGTCACCCCTCCACTTT. J is TRBJ1-6 and V is TRBV11-2; TRBD1 matches at 9 bases. This CDR3 is 16 amino acids long. Germline trimming cut 2 bases from V and 10 bases from J; bases unmatched to any gene: 9. Germline V CDR1 and CDR2: SGHAT, FQNNGV.

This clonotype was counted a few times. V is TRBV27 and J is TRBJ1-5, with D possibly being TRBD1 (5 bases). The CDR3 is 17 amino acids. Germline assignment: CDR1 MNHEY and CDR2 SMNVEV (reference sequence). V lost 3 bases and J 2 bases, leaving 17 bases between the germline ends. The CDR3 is CASSFRDPLIGNQPQHF. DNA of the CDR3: TGTGCCAGCAGTTTCCGGGACCCCTTAATAGGCAATCAGCCCCAGCATTTT.

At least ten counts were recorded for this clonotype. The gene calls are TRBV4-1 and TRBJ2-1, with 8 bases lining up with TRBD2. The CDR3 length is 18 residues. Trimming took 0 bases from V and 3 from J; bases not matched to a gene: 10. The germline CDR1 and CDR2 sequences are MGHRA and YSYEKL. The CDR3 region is CASSQDSSLAGLYNEQFF. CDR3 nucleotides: TGCGCCAGCAGCCAAGACTCTAGCCTAGCGGGCCTCTACAATGAGCAGTTCTTC.

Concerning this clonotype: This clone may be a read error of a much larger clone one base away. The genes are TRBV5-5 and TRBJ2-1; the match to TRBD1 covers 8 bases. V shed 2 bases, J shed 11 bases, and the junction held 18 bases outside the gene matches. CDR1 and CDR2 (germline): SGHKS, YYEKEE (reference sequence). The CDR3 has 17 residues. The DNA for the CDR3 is TGTGCCAGCAGCTTCAAAGTTTTCCAGGGGGCATTAAATAAGCAGTTCTTC. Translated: CASSFKVFQGALNKQFF.